These 6 T cell receptor beta chains share one sample of origin, sequenced in a study of T cell responses to AZD1222 COVID-19 vaccine. Profiling relied on immunoSEQ multiplex PCR, and the TCRdb table lists in-frame clones only, not all of them. The repertoire holds about 160,000 clones, around 87% seen once, with 4% to 5.5% in the top ten. Material: peripheral blood, obtained 28 days after the second AZD1222 dose. Every receptor here comes from an adult who received the AZD1222 COVID-19 vaccine.

The chain recombines TRBV5-1 with TRBJ2-3; the match to TRBD2 covers 10 bases. The CDR3 totals 20 residues. Unmatched junction bases numbered 17, after V lost 4 bases and J lost 0 bases. Germline V CDR1 and CDR2: SGHRS, YFSETQ. As DNA, the CDR3 is TGCGCCAGCAGCCCAACCTTGGGGATTACTAGCGGGGCTAGCACAGATACGCAGTATTTT. This gives the protein CASSPTLGITSGASTDTQYF.

This clone was recorded a few times. This chain uses TRBV3-1 (or the pseudogene TRBV3-2) with TRBJ1-6; D is uncertain. The CDR3 length is 15 residues. Trimming took 5 bases from V and 7 from J, leaving 15 bases between them. Germline CDR1 reads LGHDT; CDR2 reads YNNKEL (reference sequence). DNA for the CDR3: TGTGCCAGCAGCTTTACAAGTCAGTACAATTCACCCCTCCACTTT. Translated, it gives CASSFTSQYNSPLHF.

The chain has TRBV20-1 and TRBJ1-2, with 8 positions matching TRBD1. In germline, CDR1 is DFQATT, CDR2 SNEGSKA (reference sequence). J was trimmed by 7 bases and V by 7 bases; bases with no gene match: 2. The CDR3 sequence is 10 residues long. This CDR3 is CSVDRGGYTF. CDR3 bases: TGCAGTGTTGACAGGGGTGGCTACACCTTC.

The count of this clone is one. V gene TRBV19 combines with J gene TRBJ2-3; no definite D call. The CDR3 covers 11 residues. V was clipped by 1 base and J by 6 bases, with 2 bases between them. CDR1 LNHDA and CDR2 SQIVND come from the germline V gene (reference sequence). The chain's CDR3 is CASSIGDTQYF. CDR3 bases: TGTGCCAGTAGTATAGGGGATACGCAGTATTTT.

CDR3 residues: CASRVTEWSTEAFF. The CDR3 DNA sequence: TGTGCCAGCAGGGTGACAGAGTGGAGCACTGAAGCTTTCTTT. The chain uses TRBV27 and TRBJ1-1; D possibly corresponds to TRBD1 (5 bases). V gave up 6 bases and J gave up 4 bases, with 15 bases separating them. Looked up from germline, CDR1 is MNHEY and CDR2 is SMNVEV (reference sequence). The CDR3 extends over 14 amino acids.

This chain links TRBV6-5 with TRBJ1-1; a possible D gene is TRBD1 (5 bases). CDR1 MNHEY and CDR2 SVGAGI come from the germline V gene. Trimming took 4 bases from V and 2 from J, leaving 8 bases between them. The CDR3 is 13 residues long. The CDR3, as DNA: TGTGCCAGCAGTTCCAGGGATAACACTGAAGCTTTCTTT. Protein product: CASSSRDNTEAFF.